This note documents a single T cell receptor (beta chain) sequence. The antigen remains unidentified. This sample stems from a study of blood T cells in healthy people across ages. Study at large: Template switching retrieved approximately one barcoded beta molecule for each two T cells.

The second PCR ran roughly 7 to 12 cycles with a sample-barcoded 5' primer and J-beta primers. All cDNA molecules were each tagged by a template-switch adaptor with 12 random nucleotides. TCRdb ran MiXCR on the 5' RACE reads and lists one entry per CDR3 protein. The repertoire holds about 1.5 million distinct CDR3 sequences, with less than 45% as singletons. The CDR3 sequence is 15 residues long. The germline gives CDR1 DFQATT, CDR2 SNEGSKA (reference sequence). The trim removed 6 bases at V and 2 bases at J, leaving 6 bases unmatched. General study findings and limits: The percentage of naive T cells correlated strongly with TCR beta diversity.

Input material: blood. The chain has TRBV20-1 and TRBJ2-7; TRBD2 agrees at 14 bases. The source of this sequence is a woman aged 18-29 years in good health. The CDR3 loop reads CSANGLAGGTYEQYF. The CDR3 DNA reads as TGCAGTGCAAATGGACTAGCGGGAGGTACCTACGAGCAGTACTTC.